These 13 T cell receptor beta chains originate from one sample sequenced in a study of vaccination and CD4 T cells after COVID-19. Treatment here: roughly 10-day PBMC culture with coronavirus spike peptide pools or control peptides (ViraFEST assay). These receptors have no identified antigens. CD4+ T cells that had been cultured provided DNA sequenced with the Oncomine TCR Beta short-read assay. MiXCR was run by TCRdb on the PCR reads, yielding one entry per CDR3 protein. This sample has 13,000 to 15,000 distinct CDR3 sequences; just over 20% occur once, and the top ten carry roughly an eighth. The sample in question was CD4+ T cells from blood, cultured in vitro, obtained before SARS-CoV-2 vaccination. Receptors originate from a human donor who received a COVID-19 vaccine.

In its sample, this clonotype was seen a few times. The V and J genes are TRBV7-8 and TRBJ2-3; 12 bases are a match to TRBD2. Germline V gene lookup returns CDR1 SGHVS and CDR2 FQNEAQ. The CDR3 loop spans 16 amino acids. Germline trimming cut 6 bases from V and 1 base from J; bases unmatched to any gene: 5. This CDR3 is CASRRRTSGGTDTQYF. Here the CDR3 DNA reads TGTGCCAGCAGGAGGCGGACTAGCGGGGGCACAGATACGCAGTATTTT. Together with reference TRBV7-8 and TRBJ2-3, the CDR3 gives the full variable domain: GAGVSQSPRYKVAKRGQDVALRCDPISGHVSLFWYQQALGQGPEFLTYFQNEAQLDKSGLPSDRFFAERPEGSVSTLKIQRTQQEDSAVYLCASRRRTSGGTDTQYFGPGTRLTVL.

This clonotype was picked up a small number of times. The rearrangement uses TRBV7-6 and TRBJ2-2, with 10 bases fitting TRBD2. Germline CDR1 reads SGHVS; CDR2 reads FNYEAQ. Trimming at V came to 7 bases and at J to 4 bases, leaving 6 bases not matched to a gene. The CDR3 totals 15 residues. The DNA for the CDR3 is TGTGCCAGCACCCTTAGCGGGGGGCCCACCGGGGAGCTGTTTTTT. It yields the protein CASTLSGGPTGELFF.

This chain joins TRBV23-1 and TRBJ1-1; 10 bases match TRBD1. TRBV23-1 is placed among ORFs of uncertain function. CDR3 length: 14 amino acids. V trimming: 6 bases; J trimming: 3 bases; junction bases outside the gene matches: 4. The CDR3 reads CASRPGTGDTEAFF. The CDR3 coding sequence is TGCGCCAGCAGGCCCGGGACAGGGGACACTGAAGCTTTCTTT.

The chain joins TRBV3-1 to TRBJ2-7; no firm D call. This CDR3 region has 13 residues. Germline assignment: CDR1 LGHDT and CDR2 YNNKEL (reference sequence). Trimming left V 4 bases short and J 2 bases short, with 9 bases between. CDR3 nucleotide sequence: TGTGCCAGCAGCCGAGTCGGCGCCTACGAGCAGTACTTC. Its protein is CASSRVGAYEQYF.

The chain carries TRBV15 and TRBJ2-3; D is undetermined. The V gene lost 0 bases and the J gene lost 3 bases, with 4 bases spanning the gap. Germline CDR1 and CDR2: LNHNV and YYDKDF (reference sequence). This CDR3 contains 13 residues. CDR3 sequence reads: CATSRDGTDTQYF. Here the CDR3 DNA reads TGTGCCACCAGCAGAGATGGTACAGATACGCAGTATTTT.

The chain links TRBV7-2 to TRBJ2-7; no clear D gene. This CDR3 region has 13 residues. Germline CDR1 SGHTA, CDR2 FQGNSA. V was shortened by 1 base and J by 2 bases, with 6 bases between the two germline ends. CDR3 protein: CASSLGQPYEQYF. The CDR3, as DNA: TGTGCCAGCAGCTTAGGTCAGCCCTACGAGCAGTACTTC.

The V gene is TRBV12-3 or TRBV12-4, the J gene TRBJ2-6; 9 positions agree with TRBD1. The CDR3 is 16 residues long. After removal of 3 bases from V and 3 bases from J, the junction contained 3 bases not matched to a gene. CDR3 coding DNA: TGTGCCAGCAGTTTCACAGGGGGCGGTGGGGCCAACGTCCTGACTTTC. Translation: CASSFTGGGGANVLTF.

The rearrangement joins TRBV6-4 to TRBJ1-3; D not resolved. The CDR3 is made up of 17 amino acids. Germline CDR1 reads MRHNA; CDR2 reads SNTAGT. V lost 1 base and J 0 bases, leaving 13 bases between the germline ends. CDR3 protein: CASSDWVWAGSGNTIYF. CDR3 sequence (DNA): TGTGCCAGCAGTGACTGGGTATGGGCCGGCTCTGGAAACACCATATATTTT.

The rearrangement links TRBV29-1 to TRBJ1-2, with unresolved D. V lost 5 bases and J lost 1, with 8 bases in between. CDR3 length equals 12 residues. CDR1 and CDR2 (germline): SQVTM, ANQGSEA. DNA of the CDR3: TGCAGCGTTCGGGCGAGTAACTATGGCTACACCTTC. Translating it yields CSVRASNYGYTF.

A few counts support this clonotype. Here the CDR3 DNA reads TGCAGTGCTAGAGATGCTGGGACAGGGTCTTACGAGCAGTACTTC. It translates to CSARDAGTGSYEQYF. The chain is built from TRBV20-1 and TRBJ2-7; 9 bases map to TRBD1. The germline V gene encodes CDR1 DFQATT and CDR2 SNEGSKA (reference sequence). J was trimmed by 4 bases and V by 0 bases; bases with no gene match: 7. This CDR3 contains 15 residues.

This chain connects TRBV4-2 to TRBJ2-5; 14 bases are a match to TRBD2. The CDR3 is 16 amino acids. V dropped 4 bases and J dropped 3; count of bases not matched to a gene: 4. Germline V lookup: CDR1 LGHNA, CDR2 YNFKEQ. The CDR3 is CASSLGLAGGKETQYF. In DNA form, the CDR3 reads TGTGCCAGCAGCCTTGGACTAGCGGGGGGTAAAGAGACCCAGTACTTC.

The genes are TRBV5-1 and TRBJ1-1, with TRBD1 matching over 7 bases. Trimming at V came to 1 base and at J to 5 bases, leaving 5 bases not matched to a gene. The CDR3 has 14 residues. The V gene's germline CDR1 is SGHRS and CDR2 YFSETQ. As DNA, the CDR3 is TGCGCCAGCAGCTTGTATCAGGGGGGAACTGAAGCTTTCTTT. Its protein product is CASSLYQGGTEAFF.

V usage is TRBV6-7 and J usage is TRBJ2-7; D gene ambiguous. TRBV6-7 is identified as an open reading frame with a role that is uncertain. The length of the CDR3 is 16 residues. V lost 8 bases and J 3 bases, leaving 23 bases between the germline ends. The CDR3 nucleotides are TGTGCCAGCCGATCCACCCCCGCAGGCCGGTTCTACGAGCAGTACTTC. Protein: CASRSTPAGRFYEQYF.